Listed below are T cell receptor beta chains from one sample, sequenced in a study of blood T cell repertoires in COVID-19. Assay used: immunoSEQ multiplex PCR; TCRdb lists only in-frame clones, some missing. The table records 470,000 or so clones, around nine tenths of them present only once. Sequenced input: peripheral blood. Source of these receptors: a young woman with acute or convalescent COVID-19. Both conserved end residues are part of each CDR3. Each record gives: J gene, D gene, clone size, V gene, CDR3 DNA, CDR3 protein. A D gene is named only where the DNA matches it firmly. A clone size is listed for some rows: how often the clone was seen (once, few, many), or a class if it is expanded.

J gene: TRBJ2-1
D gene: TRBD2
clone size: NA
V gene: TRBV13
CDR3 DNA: TGTGCCAGCAGCTTCAACGGGAGGTACAATGAGCAGTTCTTC
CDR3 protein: CASSFNGRYNEQFF

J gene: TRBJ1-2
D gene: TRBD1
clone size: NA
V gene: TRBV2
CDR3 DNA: TGTGCCAGCAGTGGGACAGGGGGCTTCGGCTATGGCTACACCTTC
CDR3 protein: CASSGTGGFGYGYTF

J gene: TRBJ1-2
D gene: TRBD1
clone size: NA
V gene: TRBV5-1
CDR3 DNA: TGCGCCAGCAGCCGAAATACGCAGACAGGGGCAGGCTATGGCTACACCTTC
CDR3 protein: CASSRNTQTGAGYGYTF

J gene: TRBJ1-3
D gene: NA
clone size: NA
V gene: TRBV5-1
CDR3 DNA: TGCGCCAGCAGCCCCCCATCAGACACCATATATTTT
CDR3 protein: CASSPPSDTIYF

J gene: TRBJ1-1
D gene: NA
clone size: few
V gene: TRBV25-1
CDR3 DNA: TGTGCCAGCAGCCTGACGGGGAACACTGAAGCTTTCTTT
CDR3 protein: CASSLTGNTEAFF

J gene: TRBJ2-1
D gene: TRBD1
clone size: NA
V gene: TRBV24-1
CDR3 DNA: TGTGCCACCAGTGGTCCGGGACAGAAAAACAATGAGCAGTTCTTC
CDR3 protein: CATSGPGQKNNEQFF

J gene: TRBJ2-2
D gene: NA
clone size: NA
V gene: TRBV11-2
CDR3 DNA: TGTGCCAGCAGCTTAGGGTCCCGAGTCACCGGGGAGCTGTTTTTT
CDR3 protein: CASSLGSRVTGELFF

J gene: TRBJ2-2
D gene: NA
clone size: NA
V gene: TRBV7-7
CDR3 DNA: TGTGCCAGCAGCCCCCGAATGGGGGGTACCGGGGAGCTGTTTTTT
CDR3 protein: CASSPRMGGTGELFF

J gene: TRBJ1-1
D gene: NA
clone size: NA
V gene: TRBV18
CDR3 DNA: TGTGCCAGCTCACTACATTCGAACACTGAAGCTTTCTTT
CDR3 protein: CASSLHSNTEAFF

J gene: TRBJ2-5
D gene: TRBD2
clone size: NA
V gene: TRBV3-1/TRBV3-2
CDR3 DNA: TGTGCCAGCAGCCAAGAAACCTATGGACTAGCGGGGGGGGAAGAGACCCAGTACTTC
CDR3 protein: CASSQETYGLAGGEETQYF

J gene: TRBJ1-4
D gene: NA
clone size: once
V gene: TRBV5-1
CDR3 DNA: TGCGCCAGCAGCTTGTGGGCCGACGGTGTTAATGAAAAACTGTTTTTT
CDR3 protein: CASSLWADGVNEKLFF

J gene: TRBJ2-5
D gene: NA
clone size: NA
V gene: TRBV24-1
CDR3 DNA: TGTGCCACCGCGGAATCAAGAGGTTCAGGGATTCCAGAGACCCAGTACTTC
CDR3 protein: CATAESRGSGIPETQYF

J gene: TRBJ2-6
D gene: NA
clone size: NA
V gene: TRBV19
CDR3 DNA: TGTGCCAGTAGTGGAGGTTACAGGGCTGGGGCCAACGTCCTGACTTTC
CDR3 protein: CASSGGYRAGANVLTF

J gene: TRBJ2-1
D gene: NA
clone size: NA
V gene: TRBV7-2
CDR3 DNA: TGTGCCAGCAGCTCCCTGCAGGGCCGCTCGTACAATGAGCAGTTCTTC
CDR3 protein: CASSSLQGRSYNEQFF

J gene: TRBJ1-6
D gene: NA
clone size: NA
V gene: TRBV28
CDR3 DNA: TGTGCCAGCAGTTTGCCAGGGTTGAATTCACCCCTCCACTTT
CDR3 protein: CASSLPGLNSPLHF

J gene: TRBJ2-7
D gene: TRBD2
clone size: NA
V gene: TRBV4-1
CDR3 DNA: TGCGCCAGCAGCCTAGCGGGGGGAACCTACGAGCAGTACTTC
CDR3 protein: CASSLAGGTYEQYF

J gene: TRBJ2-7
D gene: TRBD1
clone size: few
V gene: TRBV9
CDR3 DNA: TGTGCCAGCAGCGTAGGGACAGGGTCGCAAGAGCAGTACTTC
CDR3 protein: CASSVGTGSQEQYF

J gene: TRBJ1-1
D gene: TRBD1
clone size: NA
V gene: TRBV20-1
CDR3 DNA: TGCAGTGCTCTTTGGACAGGGTCAGCTTTCTTT
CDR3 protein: CSALWTGSAFF

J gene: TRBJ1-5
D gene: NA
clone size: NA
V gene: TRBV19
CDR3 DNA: TGTGCCAGTAGTGTGGGACAAATCTTTATCAATCAGCCCCAGCATTTT
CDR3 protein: CASSVGQIFINQPQHF

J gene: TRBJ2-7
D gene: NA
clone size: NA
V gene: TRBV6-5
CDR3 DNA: TGTGCCAGCACCAGGATGGCAGGGCTCGAGCAGTACTTC
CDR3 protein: CASTRMAGLEQYF

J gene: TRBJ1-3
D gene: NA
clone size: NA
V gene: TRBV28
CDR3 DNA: TGTGCCAGCAGTTTAGCTGGGGGCACGGCAGGAAACACCATATATTTT
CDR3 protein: CASSLAGGTAGNTIYF

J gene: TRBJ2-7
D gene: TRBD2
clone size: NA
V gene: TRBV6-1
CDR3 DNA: TGTGCCAGCAGTGAAGGACTAGCGGGGAAAAAAATCCCCTACGAGCAGTACTTC
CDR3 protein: CASSEGLAGKKIPYEQYF

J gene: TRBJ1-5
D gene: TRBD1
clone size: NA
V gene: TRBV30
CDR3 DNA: TGTGCCTGGAGTGTCAGGGGGCGGAGAGAAGGCAATCAGCCCCAGCATTTT
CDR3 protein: CAWSVRGRREGNQPQHF

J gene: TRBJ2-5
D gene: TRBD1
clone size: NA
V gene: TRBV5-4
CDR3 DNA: TGTGCCAGCAGCCTAAAGGACAGGGGGACCCAAGAGACCCAGTACTTC
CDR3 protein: CASSLKDRGTQETQYF

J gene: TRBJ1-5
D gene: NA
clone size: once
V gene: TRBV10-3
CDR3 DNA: TGTGCCATCAGTGAGGGTGGCAGGGCGGGACAGCCCCAGCATTTT
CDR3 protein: CAISEGGRAGQPQHF

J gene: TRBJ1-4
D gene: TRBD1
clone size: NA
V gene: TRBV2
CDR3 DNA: TGTGCCAGCAGTGAAGGGGTTGGAGGGGGCGGAGAAAAACTGTTTTTT
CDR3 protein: CASSEGVGGGGEKLFF

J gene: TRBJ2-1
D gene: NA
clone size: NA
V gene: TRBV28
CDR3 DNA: TGTGCCAGCAGTTTATTCGGGGTTCGTGAGCAGTTCTTC
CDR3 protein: CASSLFGVREQFF

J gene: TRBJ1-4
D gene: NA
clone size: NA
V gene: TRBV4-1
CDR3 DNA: TGCGCCAGCAGCCAAGTCCCGAATACGGGGTCGGAGGAAAAACTGTTTTTT
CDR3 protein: CASSQVPNTGSEEKLFF

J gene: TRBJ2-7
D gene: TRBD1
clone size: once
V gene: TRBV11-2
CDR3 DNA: TGTGCCAGCAACGACAGGGGAACCTACGAGCAGTACTTC
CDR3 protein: CASNDRGTYEQYF

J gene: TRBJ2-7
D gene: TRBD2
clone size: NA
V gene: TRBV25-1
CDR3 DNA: TGTGCCAGCAGTGCAACTAGCGGAACCAGCAGCTCCTACGAGCAGTACTTC
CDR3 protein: CASSATSGTSSSYEQYF

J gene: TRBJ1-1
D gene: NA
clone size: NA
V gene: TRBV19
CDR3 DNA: TGTGCCAGTACACGCCGAGGGCGGTTCACTGAAGCTTTCTTT
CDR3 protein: CASTRRGRFTEAFF

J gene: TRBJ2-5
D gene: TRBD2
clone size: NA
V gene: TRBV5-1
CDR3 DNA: TGCGCCAGCAGCTTGTATGGACTAGCGGAGAAGCAAGAGACCCAGTACTTC
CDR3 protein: CASSLYGLAEKQETQYF

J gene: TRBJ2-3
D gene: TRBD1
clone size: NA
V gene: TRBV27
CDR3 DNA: TGTGCCAGCAGTCAGGGGGCGGTTGGCACAGATACGCAGTATTTT
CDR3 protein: CASSQGAVGTDTQYF

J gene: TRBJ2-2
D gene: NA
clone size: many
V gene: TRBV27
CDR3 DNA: TGTGCCAGCAGCCCAGGAGGGAACACCGGGGAGCTGTTTTTT
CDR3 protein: CASSPGGNTGELFF

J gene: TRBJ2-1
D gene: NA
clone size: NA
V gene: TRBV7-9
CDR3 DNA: TGTGCCAGCAGCTTATTATCCTCGTACAATGAGCAGTTCTTC
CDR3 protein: CASSLLSSYNEQFF

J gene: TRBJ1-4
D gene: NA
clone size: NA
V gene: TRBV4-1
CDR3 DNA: TGCGCCAGCAGCCAACAGGCTAAATCGAATGAAAAACTGTTTTTT
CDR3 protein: CASSQQAKSNEKLFF

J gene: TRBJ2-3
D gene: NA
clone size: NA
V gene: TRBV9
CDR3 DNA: TGTGCCAGCAGCGTAGTGTCAGGCACAGATACGCAGTATTTT
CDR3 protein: CASSVVSGTDTQYF

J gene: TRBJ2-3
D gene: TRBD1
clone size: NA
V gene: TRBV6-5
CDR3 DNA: TGTGCCAGCAGGAAGGACAGGGTTGTCACAGATACGCAGTATTTT
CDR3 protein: CASRKDRVVTDTQYF

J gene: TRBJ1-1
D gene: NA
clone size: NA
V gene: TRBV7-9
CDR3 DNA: TGTGCCAGCAGCTTAAGCCAGAACACTGAAGCTTTCTTT
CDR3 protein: CASSLSQNTEAFF

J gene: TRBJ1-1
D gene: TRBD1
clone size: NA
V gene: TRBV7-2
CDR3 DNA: TGTGCCAGCAGCTCCTATAAGGGGACAGGGGAAGCTTTCTTT
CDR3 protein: CASSSYKGTGEAFF

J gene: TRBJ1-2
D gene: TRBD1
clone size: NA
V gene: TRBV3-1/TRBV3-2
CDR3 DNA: TGTGCCAGCAGTCTGACAGGGTTGGAGGGCTACACCTTC
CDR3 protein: CASSLTGLEGYTF

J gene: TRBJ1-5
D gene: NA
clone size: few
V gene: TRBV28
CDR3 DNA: TGTGCCAGCAGTACACCCGACAGGCCCAATCAGCCCCAGCATTTT
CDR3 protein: CASSTPDRPNQPQHF